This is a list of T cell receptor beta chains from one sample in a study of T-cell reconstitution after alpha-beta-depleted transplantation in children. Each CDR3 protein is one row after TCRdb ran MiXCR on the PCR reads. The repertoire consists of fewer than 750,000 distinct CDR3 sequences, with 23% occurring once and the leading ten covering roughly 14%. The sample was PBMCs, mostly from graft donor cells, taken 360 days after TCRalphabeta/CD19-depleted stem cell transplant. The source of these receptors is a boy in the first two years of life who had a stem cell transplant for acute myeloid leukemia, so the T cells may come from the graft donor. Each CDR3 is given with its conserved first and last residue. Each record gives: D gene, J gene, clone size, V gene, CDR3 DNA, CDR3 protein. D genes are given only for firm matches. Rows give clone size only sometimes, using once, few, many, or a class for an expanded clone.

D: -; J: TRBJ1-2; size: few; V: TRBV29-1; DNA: TGCAGCGTTGACATCAGGGGCGGCTACACCTTC; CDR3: CSVDIRGGYTF
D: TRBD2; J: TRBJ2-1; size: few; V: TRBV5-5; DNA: TGTGCCAGCAGCTACCCTAGCGGGGGGGGGTACAATGAGCAGTTCTTC; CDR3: CASSYPSGGGYNEQFF
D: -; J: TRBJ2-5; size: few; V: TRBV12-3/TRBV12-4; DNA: TGTGCCAGCAGTTTGCCAGGGGCGCGGGAGACCCAGTACTTC; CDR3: CASSLPGARETQYF
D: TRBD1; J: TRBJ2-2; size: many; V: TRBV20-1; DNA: TGCAGTGCAAGGACAGGGGGCGCCGGGGAGCTGTTTTTT; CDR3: CSARTGGAGELFF
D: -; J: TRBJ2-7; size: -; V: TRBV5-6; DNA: TGTGCCAGCAGCCGGGAGTTCGAGCAGTACTTC; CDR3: CASSREFEQYF
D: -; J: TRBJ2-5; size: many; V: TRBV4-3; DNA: TGCGCCAGCAGCCAAGCGGGGACACGACAAGAGACCCAGTACTTC; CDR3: CASSQAGTRQETQYF
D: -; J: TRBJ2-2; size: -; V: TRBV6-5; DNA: TGTGCCAGCAGTTACTATCGCAAGGTGGCCGGGGAGCTGTTTTTT; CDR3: CASSYYRKVAGELFF
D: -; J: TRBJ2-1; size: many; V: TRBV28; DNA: TGTGCCAGCAGTTTGGCCAGACTTTCCTACAATGAGCAGTTCTTC; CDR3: CASSLARLSYNEQFF
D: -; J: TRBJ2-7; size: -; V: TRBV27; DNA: TGTGCCACTTCCTTAGGGCAGGGGAACCCCTACGAGCAGTACTTC; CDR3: CATSLGQGNPYEQYF
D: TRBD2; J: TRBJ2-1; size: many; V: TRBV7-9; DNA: TGTGCCAGCAGCTCCACGGGGGGGGACAATGAGCAGTTCTTC; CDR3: CASSSTGGDNEQFF
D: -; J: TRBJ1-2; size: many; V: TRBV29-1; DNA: TGCAGCGCGACACAGGGACACGGCTACACCTTC; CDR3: CSATQGHGYTF
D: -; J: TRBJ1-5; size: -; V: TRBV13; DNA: TGTGCCAGCAGCTCATACGGACAGACCAATCAGCCCCAGCATTTT; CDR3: CASSSYGQTNQPQHF
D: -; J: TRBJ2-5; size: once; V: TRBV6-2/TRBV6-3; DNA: TGTGCCAGCAGTTACTCTTCGCTCCCCGGGGAGACCCAGTACTTC; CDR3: CASSYSSLPGETQYF
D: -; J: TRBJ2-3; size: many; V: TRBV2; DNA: TGTGCCAGCAGTGCCCTACGATCCCAATATAACACAGATACGCAGTATTTT; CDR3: CASSALRSQYNTDTQYF
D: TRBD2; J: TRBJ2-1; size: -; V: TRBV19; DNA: TGTGCCAGTAGTATAATAGCGGGGCCCCAGTCGGAGCAGTTCTTC; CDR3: CASSIIAGPQSEQFF
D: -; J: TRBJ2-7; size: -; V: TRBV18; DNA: TGTGCCAGCTCAGCCGAGACAGGTGTCTACGAGCAGTACTTC; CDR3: CASSAETGVYEQYF
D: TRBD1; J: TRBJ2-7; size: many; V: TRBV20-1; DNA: TGCAGTGCTAGTGACAGGGGGCCCTCCTACGAGCAGTACTTC; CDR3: CSASDRGPSYEQYF
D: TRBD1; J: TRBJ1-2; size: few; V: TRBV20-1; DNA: TGCAGTGCTAGCGTCCGGGACAGAGATAACTATGGCTACACCTTC; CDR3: CSASVRDRDNYGYTF
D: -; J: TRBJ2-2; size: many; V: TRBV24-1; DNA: TGTGCCACCAGTGATAGAGCCGGGGAGCTGTTTTTT; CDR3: CATSDRAGELFF
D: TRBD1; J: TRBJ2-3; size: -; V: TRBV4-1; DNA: TGCGCCAGCAGCCAAGAAACAGGGGGGTCCAGCACAGATACGCAGTATTTT; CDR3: CASSQETGGSSTDTQYF
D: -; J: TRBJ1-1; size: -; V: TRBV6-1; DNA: TGTGCCAGCAGCTCCAGGGACGCTAGCACTGAAGCTTTCTTT; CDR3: CASSSRDASTEAFF
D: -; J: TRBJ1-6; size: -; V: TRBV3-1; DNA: TGTGCCAGCAGCCAAGATCGGGGGAGCTCCTATAATTCACCCCTCCACTTT; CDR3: CASSQDRGSSYNSPLHF
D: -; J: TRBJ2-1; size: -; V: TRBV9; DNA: TGTGCCAGCAGTCCGGGGAACGCCTACAATGAGCAGTTCTTC; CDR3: CASSPGNAYNEQFF
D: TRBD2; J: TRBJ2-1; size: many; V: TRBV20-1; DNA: TGCAGTGCTAGCGGGACTAGCGGGGGGAATGAGCAGTTCTTC; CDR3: CSASGTSGGNEQFF
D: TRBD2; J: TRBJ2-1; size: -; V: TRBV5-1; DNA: TGCGCCAGCAGCTTGGCGGGGGGGCGTTCCTACAATGAGCAGTTCTTC; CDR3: CASSLAGGRSYNEQFF